This T cell receptor (beta chain) was sequenced during a study of T cells expressing NK-cell markers. Background on the study: Sequencing of TCR beta repertoires drew on sorted CD3+CD56+NKG2C+, CD3+CD56+NKG2C- and CD3+CD56-NKG2C+ T cells.

TCRdb reworked the 5' RACE reads into one entry per CDR3 protein, no DNA. This sample's clone table lists approximately 460,000 distinct CDR3 sequences. The germline V gene encodes CDR1 LNHDA and CDR2 SQIVND (reference sequence). The CDR3 totals 14 residues. The TCR comes from a woman between 18 and 75 years old in good health. The chain is built from TRBV19 and TRBJ1-1; TCRdb's D call, TRBD1, is unchecked because there is no DNA. Sequencing was performed on blood T cells: a sorted CD56 or NKG2C T cell subset, CD4+ or CD8+ T cells, or bulk PBMC T cells (not recorded which). This CDR3 is CASGGRGPDTEAFF.